This record covers a single TCR beta chain. The antigen it recognizes is unknown. HCMV serostatus was determined by detecting HCMV-specific IgG in serum with a commercial ELISA kit. Peripheral blood mononuclear cells were isolated from blood by Ficoll density gradient centrifugation. For sequencing, an Illumina HiSeq 2000 was employed. The TCR beta cDNA libraries were made using 5'RACE template switching, a step that added both a universal primer site and unique molecular identifiers. cDNA synthesis was primed from the TCR beta constant segment and was followed by two successive PCR amplification steps. In the paper's pipeline: MIGEC was used to demultiplex reads and group reads by UMI, and MiTCR was used to assemble and quantify clonotypes. To exclude erroneous sequences, any TCR cDNA sequence not supported by at least two reads was discarded. The tcR package was used for downstream repertoire analysis, and clonotypes were matched between fractions using CDR3 nucleotide sequence together with V segment. VDJmatch was used to annotate antigen specificity against VDJdb, with one amino acid substitution in CDR3 permitted. The reads were reprocessed in TCRdb, with one entry per CDR3 protein sequence and no accompanying DNA. Here the V and J calls rest on TCRdb's processing, not on the authors' analysis. The sample table on file contains a few hundred thousand distinct CDR3 sequences. Of the sample, 4% to 6.5% is held by the ten largest clones.

This sample stems from a study of T cells expressing NK-cell markers (dated by TCRdb to the early 2020s). Notes on the research overall: Three sorted T-cell subsets (CD3+CD56+NKG2C+, CD3+CD56+NKG2C- and CD3+CD56-NKG2C+) from fewer than 10 donors had their TCR beta-chain repertoires profiled. Seven of the eight sequenced donors were HCMV-seropositive and one was HCMV-seronegative. The eight sequenced donors were randomly selected healthy volunteers, three men and five women. Sequencing of the libraries produced 2 x 150 bp reads on Illumina HiSeq 2000/2500, MiSeq or NextSeq. On the study overall, not on this receptor specifically: In over five donors, the dominant CD3+CD56+NKG2C+ clonotypes were found to rank among the top 10 CD8+ clonotypes and to make up about 1.0-8% of CD8+ T cells. Those dominant clonotypes were again the most abundant among CD3+CD56-NKG2C+ cells in several donors, at about 28.3-60.1%. It remained unclear whether the expanded NKG2C-expressing T cell clones were specific for HCMV antigens.

Based on the germline V gene (reference sequence), the CDR1 and CDR2 sequences are LNHDA and SQIVND. From the cysteine through the phenylalanine, the CDR3 covers 14 amino acids. The record lacks a DNA sequence. The receptor's source is a man aged 18-70 years in good health. The source material was blood T cells: a sorted CD56 or NKG2C T cell subset, CD4+ or CD8+ T cells, or bulk PBMC T cells (not recorded which). The chain is made from TRBV19 and TRBJ2-3. CDR3 reads: CASSIYGVRDTQYF.